A selection of T cell receptor beta chains follows, all from one sample in a study of spatial heterogeneity in lung cancer. From the 5' RACE reads, TCRdb called clonotypes with MiXCR, one entry per CDR3 protein. The sample lists around 9,800 distinct CDR3 sequences, 6.3% seen once, with around 30% in the top ten. This specimen consisted of PBMCs, obtained at surgery. The receptors derive from a male donor with early-stage non-small cell lung cancer. Both conserved end residues are part of each CDR3. Each record gives: D gene, clone size, V gene, J gene, CDR3 protein, CDR3 DNA. The D gene is left open where the match is weak. For some rows the clone size is stated as once, few or many, or as a class when expanded; others skip it.

D: TRBD2; size: many; V: TRBV5-1; J: TRBJ2-1; CDR3: CASTLTTSDYNEQFF; DNA: TGCGCCAGCACCTTAACGACTAGCGACTACAATGAGCAGTTCTTC
D: TRBD1; size: many; V: TRBV7-2; J: TRBJ1-4; CDR3: CATGQGGNEKLFF; DNA: TGTGCCACCGGACAGGGAGGGAATGAAAAACTGTTTTTT
D: NA; size: medium-sized; V: TRBV11-2; J: TRBJ2-2; CDR3: CASSLTSGNTGELFF; DNA: TGTGCCAGCAGCTTAACCTCAGGGAACACCGGGGAGCTGTTTTTT
D: TRBD2; size: many; V: TRBV6-2/TRBV6-3; J: TRBJ2-1; CDR3: CASSSVWTSANEQFF; DNA: TGTGCCAGCAGTAGCGTTTGGACTAGCGCGAATGAGCAGTTCTTC
D: TRBD1; size: many; V: TRBV4-1; J: TRBJ2-5; CDR3: CASSQSGTGAETQYF; DNA: TGCGCCAGCAGCCAATCTGGGACAGGGGCAGAGACCCAGTACTTC
D: NA; size: NA; V: TRBV9; J: TRBJ1-5; CDR3: CASSVGQTQPQHF; DNA: TGTGCCAGCAGCGTAGGACAGACTCAGCCCCAGCATTTT
D: NA; size: NA; V: TRBV7-2; J: TRBJ2-1; CDR3: CASSPRGPYNEQFF; DNA: TGTGCCAGCAGCCCGCGGGGGCCCTACAATGAGCAGTTCTTC
D: NA; size: few; V: TRBV5-4; J: TRBJ2-7; CDR3: CASRVASSGAYEQYF; DNA: TGTGCCAGCAGGGTGGCTTCTTCCGGGGCCTACGAGCAGTACTTC
D: NA; size: few; V: TRBV25-1; J: TRBJ1-1; CDR3: CASSALGQPNTEAFF; DNA: TGTGCCAGCAGTGCGTTGGGACAACCGAACACTGAAGCTTTCTTT
D: TRBD1; size: few; V: TRBV19; J: TRBJ2-5; CDR3: CASSDRAQGIETQYF; DNA: TGTGCCAGTAGCGACAGGGCCCAAGGTATAGAGACCCAGTACTTC
D: NA; size: few; V: TRBV7-9; J: TRBJ2-2; CDR3: CASTQIGAGELFF; DNA: TGTGCCAGCACACAAATTGGGGCCGGGGAGCTGTTTTTT
D: NA; size: many; V: TRBV4-2; J: TRBJ1-5; CDR3: CASSHVGDSNQPQHF; DNA: TGTGCCAGCAGCCACGTTGGAGATAGCAATCAGCCCCAGCATTTT
D: NA; size: many; V: TRBV7-2; J: TRBJ2-2; CDR3: CASSLASRANTGELFF; DNA: TGTGCCAGCAGCTTAGCGTCCAGGGCGAACACCGGGGAGCTGTTTTTT
D: NA; size: medium-sized; V: TRBV5-1; J: TRBJ2-5; CDR3: CASSYDQETQYF; DNA: TGCGCCAGCAGCTACGACCAAGAGACCCAGTACTTC
D: NA; size: medium-sized; V: TRBV29-1; J: TRBJ2-3; CDR3: CSVREGDTQYF; DNA: TGCAGCGTCCGGGAAGGAGATACGCAGTATTTT
D: NA; size: many; V: TRBV9; J: TRBJ2-5; CDR3: CASSQITGAQETQYF; DNA: TGTGCCAGCAGCCAAATCACGGGGGCCCAAGAGACCCAGTACTTC
D: TRBD1; size: many; V: TRBV20-1; J: TRBJ1-5; CDR3: CSARTRQGGGQPQHF; DNA: TGCAGTGCTAGAACAAGACAGGGCGGGGGTCAGCCCCAGCATTTT
D: NA; size: many; V: TRBV7-6; J: TRBJ2-2; CDR3: CASSLLSSANTGELFF; DNA: TGTGCCAGCAGCTTACTGTCTAGCGCGAACACCGGGGAGCTGTTTTTT
D: NA; size: few; V: TRBV7-9; J: TRBJ2-7; CDR3: CASSWGTSYEQYF; DNA: TGTGCCAGCAGCTGGGGGACCAGCTATGAGCAGTACTTC
D: NA; size: many; V: TRBV7-9; J: TRBJ1-1; CDR3: CASIIYQSTEAFF; DNA: TGTGCCAGCATCATTTATCAGAGTACTGAAGCTTTCTTT
D: NA; size: many; V: TRBV11-2; J: TRBJ2-5; CDR3: CASSLGQSEAETQYF; DNA: TGTGCCAGCAGCTTAGGTCAGTCAGAGGCCGAGACCCAGTACTTC
D: NA; size: many; V: TRBV5-1; J: TRBJ2-2; CDR3: CASSSDGTGELFF; DNA: TGCGCCAGCAGCTCGGACGGAACCGGGGAGCTGTTTTTT
D: TRBD2; size: many; V: TRBV7-6; J: TRBJ2-5; CDR3: CASSLVGPSGGPGGETQYF; DNA: TGTGCCAGCAGCTTAGTTGGGCCTAGCGGGGGGCCAGGGGGAGAGACCCAGTACTTC
D: TRBD2; size: many; V: TRBV9; J: TRBJ2-5; CDR3: CASSKRGGQETQYF; DNA: TGTGCCAGCAGCAAGCGGGGGGGTCAAGAGACCCAGTACTTC
D: NA; size: NA; V: TRBV20-1; J: TRBJ2-5; CDR3: CSARVGLSRETQYF; DNA: TGCAGTGCTAGAGTGGGTCTCTCCCGGGAGACCCAGTACTTC
D: TRBD2; size: many; V: TRBV4-2; J: TRBJ2-7; CDR3: CASSPQREMGYEQYF; DNA: TGTGCCAGCAGCCCTCAGCGGGAGATGGGATACGAGCAGTACTTC
D: NA; size: many; V: TRBV5-6; J: TRBJ2-2; CDR3: CASSLSGELFF; DNA: TGTGCCAGCAGCTTGTCCGGGGAGCTGTTTTTT
D: NA; size: NA; V: TRBV2; J: TRBJ2-3; CDR3: CASSRGIHTDTQYF; DNA: TGTGCCAGCAGTAGGGGTATCCACACAGATACGCAGTATTTT
D: NA; size: few; V: TRBV11-2; J: TRBJ1-1; CDR3: CASSYGQTGNTEAFF; DNA: TGTGCCAGCAGTTACGGACAGACGGGGAACACTGAAGCTTTCTTT
D: NA; size: many; V: TRBV5-1; J: TRBJ1-2; CDR3: CASSLAGLETNYGYTF; DNA: TGCGCCAGCAGCTTGGCGGGACTGGAGACTAACTATGGCTACACCTTC
D: TRBD2; size: many; V: TRBV7-9; J: TRBJ2-7; CDR3: CASSLEAGGPLYEQYF; DNA: TGTGCCAGCAGCTTAGAGGCGGGAGGGCCGCTCTACGAGCAGTACTTC
D: TRBD1; size: many; V: TRBV4-3; J: TRBJ1-1; CDR3: CASSPDRGWTEAFF; DNA: TGCGCCAGCAGCCCGGACAGGGGTTGGACTGAAGCTTTCTTT
D: NA; size: NA; V: TRBV7-2; J: TRBJ1-1; CDR3: CASSLASVNTEAFF; DNA: TGTGCCAGCAGCTTAGCGTCAGTGAACACTGAAGCTTTCTTT
D: NA; size: many; V: TRBV2; J: TRBJ2-2; CDR3: CASSLDSYTGELFF; DNA: TGTGCCAGCAGTTTGGACAGCTACACCGGGGAGCTGTTTTTT
D: NA; size: many; V: TRBV7-6; J: TRBJ2-2; CDR3: CASSLSSGELFF; DNA: TGTGCCAGCAGCTTATCTTCCGGGGAGCTGTTTTTT
D: NA; size: few; V: TRBV6-1; J: TRBJ2-7; CDR3: CASSVGHDYEQYF; DNA: TGTGCCAGCAGTGTCGGACATGACTACGAGCAGTACTTC
D: NA; size: medium-sized; V: TRBV4-2; J: TRBJ2-5; CDR3: CASSQDRGGQETQYF; DNA: TGTGCCAGCAGCCAAGATCGGGGCGGACAAGAGACCCAGTACTTC
D: NA; size: many; V: TRBV28; J: TRBJ2-1; CDR3: CASTLQASYNEQFF; DNA: TGTGCCAGCACCCTCCAAGCCTCCTACAATGAGCAGTTCTTC
D: NA; size: many; V: TRBV19; J: TRBJ1-5; CDR3: CASSRIQGLNQPQHF; DNA: TGTGCCAGTAGTAGAATACAGGGCCTGAATCAGCCCCAGCATTTT